A selection of T cell receptor beta chains follows, all from one sample in a study of early T cells in non-severe SARS-CoV-2 infection. TCRdb reprocessed the 5' RACE reads via MiXCR and lists one record per CDR3 protein. Among 26,000 or so distinct CDR3 sequences listed, less than 7% were seen once. Sample: whole blood. These TCRs come from an adult who was a healthcare worker with PCR-confirmed SARS-CoV-2 infection or an uninfected control (not recorded which). CDR3s include the opening cysteine and the closing phenylalanine or tryptophan. Each record gives: J gene, D gene, V gene, clone size, CDR3 DNA, CDR3 protein. D genes are given only for firm matches. Clone size appears in some rows only: once, few, many, or a class for an expanded clone.

J gene: TRBJ2-3; D gene: .; V gene: TRBV28; clone size: many; CDR3 DNA: TGTGCCAGCAGTTTGTTTTTAGGGGAATCAGATACGCAGTATTTT; CDR3 protein: CASSLFLGESDTQYF
J gene: TRBJ2-3; D gene: .; V gene: TRBV7-6; clone size: many; CDR3 DNA: TGTGCCAGCAGCTTAAGTTTCCCGGGTACAGATACGCAGTATTTT; CDR3 protein: CASSLSFPGTDTQYF
J gene: TRBJ2-1; D gene: .; V gene: TRBV11-2; clone size: few; CDR3 DNA: TGTGCCAGCAGCTTAGTCGGGGGACCTATCAATGAGCAGTTCTTC; CDR3 protein: CASSLVGGPINEQFF
J gene: TRBJ1-5; D gene: .; V gene: TRBV20-1; clone size: medium-sized; CDR3 DNA: TGCAGTGCCCTCAAATCGCGAGGACATCAGCCCCAGCATTTT; CDR3 protein: CSALKSRGHQPQHF
J gene: TRBJ2-6; D gene: .; V gene: TRBV7-2; clone size: many; CDR3 DNA: TGTGCCAGCAGCAATGCTCTCTCTGGGGCCAACGTCCTGACTTTC; CDR3 protein: CASSNALSGANVLTF
J gene: TRBJ2-5; D gene: TRBD1; V gene: TRBV29-1; clone size: .; CDR3 DNA: TGCAGCGTTGGAGAGGGCTACAGGGGAGAGACCCAGTACTTC; CDR3 protein: CSVGEGYRGETQYF
J gene: TRBJ1-1; D gene: .; V gene: TRBV7-2; clone size: many; CDR3 DNA: TGTGCCAGCAGCTTAAGCAGGGTCGGCACTGAAGCTTTCTTT; CDR3 protein: CASSLSRVGTEAFF
J gene: TRBJ2-6; D gene: .; V gene: TRBV7-2; clone size: many; CDR3 DNA: TGTGCCAGCAGCTTGGAGTCGGGGGCCAACGTCCTGACTTTC; CDR3 protein: CASSLESGANVLTF
J gene: TRBJ2-1; D gene: .; V gene: TRBV11-2; clone size: .; CDR3 DNA: TGTGCCAGCAGCCCCGGGGGGCGTGAGCAGTTCTTC; CDR3 protein: CASSPGGREQFF
J gene: TRBJ2-2; D gene: .; V gene: TRBV3-2; clone size: few; CDR3 DNA: TGTGCCAGCAGGACAGGGGCACCGAACACCGGGGAGCTGTTTTTT; CDR3 protein: CASRTGAPNTGELFF
J gene: TRBJ2-5; D gene: .; V gene: TRBV11-2; clone size: many; CDR3 DNA: TGTGCCAGCAGCTTAGATACCGCGACAGCACAAGAGACCCAGTACTTC; CDR3 protein: CASSLDTATAQETQYF
J gene: TRBJ2-7; D gene: .; V gene: TRBV11-2; clone size: many; CDR3 DNA: TGTGCCAGCAGCCCCAACTACGAGCAGTACTTC; CDR3 protein: CASSPNYEQYF
J gene: TRBJ1-1; D gene: .; V gene: TRBV11-2; clone size: medium-sized; CDR3 DNA: TGTGCCAGCAGCTTGGGGGAGTGGGCGCACACTGAAGCTTTCTTT; CDR3 protein: CASSLGEWAHTEAFF
J gene: TRBJ1-1; D gene: TRBD1; V gene: TRBV6-2/TRBV6-3; clone size: few; CDR3 DNA: TGTGCCAGCAGTTATGACAGGGTGAACACTGAAGCTTTCTTT; CDR3 protein: CASSYDRVNTEAFF
J gene: TRBJ2-7; D gene: TRBD1; V gene: TRBV20-1; clone size: few; CDR3 DNA: TGCAGTGCTGGAAGACAGGGGGTTTCCTACGAGCAGTACTTC; CDR3 protein: CSAGRQGVSYEQYF
J gene: TRBJ2-1; D gene: TRBD2; V gene: TRBV11-2; clone size: many; CDR3 DNA: TGTGCCAGCAGCTTACTGGTGTCGTGGGGGGGAAATGAGCAGTTCTTC; CDR3 protein: CASSLLVSWGGNEQFF
J gene: TRBJ1-6; D gene: .; V gene: TRBV18; clone size: few; CDR3 DNA: TGTGCCAGCTCACCCAGCATTAATTCACCCCTCCACTTT; CDR3 protein: CASSPSINSPLHF
J gene: TRBJ1-3; D gene: TRBD1; V gene: TRBV7-3; clone size: few; CDR3 DNA: TGTGCCAGCAGCTATACAGGGGGGACGGACACCATATATTTT; CDR3 protein: CASSYTGGTDTIYF
J gene: TRBJ1-3; D gene: .; V gene: TRBV7-9; clone size: few; CDR3 DNA: TGTGCCAGCAGCTTAGTTTTAGGCTCCGGATCTGGAAACACCATATATTTT; CDR3 protein: CASSLVLGSGSGNTIYF
J gene: TRBJ2-7; D gene: .; V gene: TRBV20-1; clone size: .; CDR3 DNA: TGCAGTGCTAGAGGTATCCGGGACACCTCCTACGAGCAGTACTTC; CDR3 protein: CSARGIRDTSYEQYF
J gene: TRBJ2-5; D gene: TRBD1; V gene: TRBV28; clone size: .; CDR3 DNA: TGTGCCAGCACCTCTGCCGGGACAGCTCAAGAGACCCAGTACTTC; CDR3 protein: CASTSAGTAQETQYF
J gene: TRBJ2-2; D gene: TRBD2; V gene: TRBV7-2; clone size: .; CDR3 DNA: TGTGCCAGCAGCTTAGGCGGGGGGCTGGCCGGGGAGCTGTTTTTT; CDR3 protein: CASSLGGGLAGELFF
J gene: TRBJ1-1; D gene: .; V gene: TRBV7-9; clone size: many; CDR3 DNA: TGTGCCAGCAGCTCCTCCGGGGGGCGAATGAACACTGAAGCTTTCTTT; CDR3 protein: CASSSSGGRMNTEAFF
J gene: TRBJ2-7; D gene: .; V gene: TRBV5-1; clone size: .; CDR3 DNA: TGCGCCAGCAGCTCTGGTACCTCCTACGAGCAGTACTTC; CDR3 protein: CASSSGTSYEQYF
J gene: TRBJ1-1; D gene: .; V gene: TRBV29-1; clone size: few; CDR3 DNA: TGCAGCGTTGGGGCGAACGCTTTCTTT; CDR3 protein: CSVGANAFF
J gene: TRBJ1-1; D gene: .; V gene: TRBV6-2/TRBV6-3; clone size: few; CDR3 DNA: TGTGCCAGCAGTACCCAGGGTTATACTGAAGCTTTCTTT; CDR3 protein: CASSTQGYTEAFF
J gene: TRBJ2-1; D gene: .; V gene: TRBV10-2; clone size: .; CDR3 DNA: TGCGCCAGCAGTAGACAGAAAGACAATGAGCAGTTCTTC; CDR3 protein: CASSRQKDNEQFF
J gene: TRBJ2-5; D gene: .; V gene: TRBV29-1; clone size: many; CDR3 DNA: TGCAGCGGGGGAGGTCGCCAGGAAGAGACCCAGTACTTC; CDR3 protein: CSGGGRQEETQYF
J gene: TRBJ1-2; D gene: TRBD1; V gene: TRBV19; clone size: medium-sized; CDR3 DNA: TGTGCCAGTAGTCTCAGGACAGGGGGAAGAGGCTACACCTTC; CDR3 protein: CASSLRTGGRGYTF
J gene: TRBJ1-1; D gene: .; V gene: TRBV12-3/TRBV12-4; clone size: many; CDR3 DNA: TGTGCCAGCAGTTTTTACCAACAGGGAGGCACTGAAGCTTTCTTT; CDR3 protein: CASSFYQQGGTEAFF
J gene: TRBJ2-1; D gene: .; V gene: TRBV27; clone size: many; CDR3 DNA: TGTGCCAGCAGTTATGGGACACCCAATGAGCAGTTCTTC; CDR3 protein: CASSYGTPNEQFF
J gene: TRBJ2-1; D gene: TRBD1; V gene: TRBV6-1; clone size: many; CDR3 DNA: TGTGCCAGCAGAAGACAGGGCGCGGTCGGTGAGCAGTTCTTC; CDR3 protein: CASRRQGAVGEQFF
J gene: TRBJ1-2; D gene: .; V gene: TRBV20-1; clone size: many; CDR3 DNA: TGCAGTGCTAGAGGGGCTTCGAAAGCGTGGGCAGAAGATGGCTACACCTTC; CDR3 protein: CSARGASKAWAEDGYTF
J gene: TRBJ2-1; D gene: .; V gene: TRBV5-1; clone size: few; CDR3 DNA: TGCGCCAGCAGCCCCGGAGGCTCAGGAATCAATGAGCAGTTCTTC; CDR3 protein: CASSPGGSGINEQFF
J gene: TRBJ2-5; D gene: .; V gene: TRBV6-6; clone size: many; CDR3 DNA: TGTGCCAGCAGTTACTCTCTAGGGGAGACCCAGTACTTC; CDR3 protein: CASSYSLGETQYF
J gene: TRBJ2-1; D gene: TRBD1; V gene: TRBV12-3/TRBV12-4; clone size: few; CDR3 DNA: TGTGCCAGCAGTCCGCCCGGGACAGGGGGCGTCCGCAATGAGCAGTTCTTC; CDR3 protein: CASSPPGTGGVRNEQFF
J gene: TRBJ2-1; D gene: .; V gene: TRBV27; clone size: many; CDR3 DNA: TGTGCCAGCAGGAACTACAGGGAGCTGTTCTTC; CDR3 protein: CASRNYRELFF
J gene: TRBJ2-4; D gene: .; V gene: TRBV24-1; clone size: many; CDR3 DNA: TGTGCCACCAGTGACCACCCACAGGCCGGAAACCAAAACATTCAGTACTTC; CDR3 protein: CATSDHPQAGNQNIQYF